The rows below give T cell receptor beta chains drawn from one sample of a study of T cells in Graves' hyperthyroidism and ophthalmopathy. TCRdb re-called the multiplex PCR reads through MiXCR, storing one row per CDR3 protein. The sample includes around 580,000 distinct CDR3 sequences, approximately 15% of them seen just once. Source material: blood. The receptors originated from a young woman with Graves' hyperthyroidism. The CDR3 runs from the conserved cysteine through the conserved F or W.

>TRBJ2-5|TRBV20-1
CSAPGDQETQYF
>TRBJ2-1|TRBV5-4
CASSPTSGRTNEQFF
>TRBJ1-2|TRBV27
CASRHFPLRGPTNYGYTF
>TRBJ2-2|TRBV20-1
CSVVAQNTGELFF
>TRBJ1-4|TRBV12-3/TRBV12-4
CASSQGQGASNEKLFF
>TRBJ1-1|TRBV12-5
CASAPLGTGGANTEAFF
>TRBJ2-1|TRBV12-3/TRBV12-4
CASSLRELAVEQFF
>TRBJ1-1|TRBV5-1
CASSLEENTEAFF
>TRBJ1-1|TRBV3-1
CASSQDVGLFRPDTEAFF
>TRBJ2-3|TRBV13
CASSLGLVGGTDTQYF
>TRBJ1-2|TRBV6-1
CASIFRQEINYGYTF
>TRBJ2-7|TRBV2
CASSEVGGISYEQYF
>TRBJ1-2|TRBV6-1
CASSLTGKEKGYTF
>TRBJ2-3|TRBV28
CASSLEIAGRGTQYF
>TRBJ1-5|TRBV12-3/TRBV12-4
CASSPGSAGGNQPQHF
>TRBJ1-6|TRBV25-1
CASTGAKRNNSPLHF
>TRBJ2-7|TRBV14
CASAAGGYEQYF
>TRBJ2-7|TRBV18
CASSPTPREQYF
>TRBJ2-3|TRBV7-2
CASSHKISGSSTDTQYF
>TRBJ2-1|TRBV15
CATSTGVAGVNEQFF
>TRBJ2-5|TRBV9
CASSVGPAGGPQETQYF
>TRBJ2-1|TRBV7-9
CASSLSDPYNEQFF
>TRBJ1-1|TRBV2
CASSARGNTEAFF
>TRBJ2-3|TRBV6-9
CASSYPGLAGGPGADTQYF
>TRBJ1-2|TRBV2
CASSEGSLGDYGYTF
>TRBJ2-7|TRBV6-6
CASSYSSGAEQYF
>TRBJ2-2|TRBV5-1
CASSLEPGANTGELFF
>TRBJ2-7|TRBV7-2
CASSPGRGVSEQYF
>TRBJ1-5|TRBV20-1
CSAPGTGKVSNQPQHF
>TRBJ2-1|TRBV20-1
CSARVGRLAGGPNEQFF
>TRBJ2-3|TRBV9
CASSVDGTSLDTQYF
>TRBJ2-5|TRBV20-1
CSARAPNREETQYF
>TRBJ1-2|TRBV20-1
CSASIRGTGGGGYTF
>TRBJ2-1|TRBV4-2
CASSLQGTGYNEQFF
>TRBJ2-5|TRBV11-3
CASSPSIGRAWETQYF
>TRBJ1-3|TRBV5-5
CASSQWTESGNTIYF
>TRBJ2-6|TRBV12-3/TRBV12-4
CASSLISGGSGANVLTF
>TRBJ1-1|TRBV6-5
CASSYRQGGNTEAFF
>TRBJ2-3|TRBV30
CAWSGGTQYF
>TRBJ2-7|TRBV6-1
CASRASGGSYEQYF
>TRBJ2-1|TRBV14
CACSQAGSGPYNEQFF
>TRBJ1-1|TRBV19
CASSNGRDRGLTEAFF
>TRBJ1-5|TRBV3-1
CASSQGSGGKQPQHF
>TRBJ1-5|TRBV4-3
CASSQGGSGQPQHF
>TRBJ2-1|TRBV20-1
CSANSRGGEFF